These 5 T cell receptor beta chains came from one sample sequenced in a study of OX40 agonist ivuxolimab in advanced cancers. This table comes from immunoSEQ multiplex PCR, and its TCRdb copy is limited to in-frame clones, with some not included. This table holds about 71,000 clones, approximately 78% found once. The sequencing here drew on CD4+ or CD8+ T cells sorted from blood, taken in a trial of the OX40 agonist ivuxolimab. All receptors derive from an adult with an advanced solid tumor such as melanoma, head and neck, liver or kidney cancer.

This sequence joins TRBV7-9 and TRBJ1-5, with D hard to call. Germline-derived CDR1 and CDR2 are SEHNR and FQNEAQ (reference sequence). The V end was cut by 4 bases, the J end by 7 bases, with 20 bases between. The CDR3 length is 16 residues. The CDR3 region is CASSYFGRTGRQPQHF. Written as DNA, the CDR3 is TGTGCCAGCAGCTACTTCGGGCGAACGGGCCGGCAGCCCCAGCATTTT.

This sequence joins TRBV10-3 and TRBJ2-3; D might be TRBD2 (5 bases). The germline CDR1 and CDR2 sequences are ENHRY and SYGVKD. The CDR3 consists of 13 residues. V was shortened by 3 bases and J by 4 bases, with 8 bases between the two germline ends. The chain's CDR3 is CAISESSSDTQYF. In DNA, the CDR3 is TGTGCCATCAGTGAATCTAGCTCAGATACGCAGTATTTT.

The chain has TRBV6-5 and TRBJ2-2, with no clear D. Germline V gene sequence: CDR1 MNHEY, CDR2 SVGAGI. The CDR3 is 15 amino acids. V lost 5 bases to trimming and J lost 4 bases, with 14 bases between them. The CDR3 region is CASSPRTSPTGELFF. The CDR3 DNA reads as TGTGCCAGCAGTCCCCGGACCAGTCCCACCGGGGAGCTGTTTTTT.

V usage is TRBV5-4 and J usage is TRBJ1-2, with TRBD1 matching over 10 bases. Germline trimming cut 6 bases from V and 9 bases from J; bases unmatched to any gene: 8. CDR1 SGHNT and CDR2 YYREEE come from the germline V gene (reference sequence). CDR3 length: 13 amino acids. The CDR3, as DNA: TGTGCCAGCACCCGACAGGGGGCAGATAGCTACACCTTC. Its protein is CASTRQGADSYTF.

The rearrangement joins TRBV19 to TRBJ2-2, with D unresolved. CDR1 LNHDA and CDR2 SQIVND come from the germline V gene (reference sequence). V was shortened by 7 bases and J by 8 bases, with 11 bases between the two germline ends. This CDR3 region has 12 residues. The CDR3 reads CASTLSSGELFF. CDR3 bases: TGTGCCAGTACCTTGTCTTCAGGGGAGCTGTTTTTT.